This T cell receptor beta chain was profiled in a study of blood T cell repertoires in COVID-19. Study-wide context: Whether acute or convalescent, the COVID-19 samples came from the United States, Italy and Spain. T cells, B-cell-depleted T cells, or PBMCs supplied cDNA or gDNA.

How the authors handled the data: The authors estimated nucleated cell counts from reference gene primer amplification. TCRdb's copy holds only in-frame clones and misses some; the assay was immunoSEQ multiplex PCR. D and trimming were read from the DNA, whereas the V and J calls and clone size are those reported in that table. The sample lists 100,000 to 150,000 clones, approximately 88% seen once, with roughly an eighth in the top ten. V was pared by 5 bases and J by 4 bases, with 15 bases of the junction left unmatched. From germline, CDR1 is MGHDK and CDR2 SYGVNS. The CDR3 consists of 17 residues.

Sequences were obtained from peripheral blood. The chain is built from TRBV25-1 and TRBJ2-5; 8 bases agree with TRBD1. This TCR derives from a woman aged 25 to 39 who had recovered from COVID-19. In DNA, the CDR3 is TGTGCCAGCAGTCCCCTCAATAGCAGGGGGCATGGAGAGACCCAGTACTTC. This sequence encodes CASSPLNSRGHGETQYF.